One sample yielded the 28 T cell receptor beta chains listed below, sequenced in a study of T-cell memory formation after mild COVID-19. Using its own MiXCR run on the 5' RACE reads, TCRdb lists one record per CDR3 protein. Here the sample spans some 40,000 distinct CDR3 sequences, about 7.3% being singletons. Sequenced material: PBMCs or a T cell subset sorted from them (not recorded which). The receptors were sampled from a man between 18 and 29 years old who had mild COVID-19 (a few samples of this study predate the infection). Cell type and time point are not known.

V is TRBV4-1 and J is TRBJ1-5, with D tentatively TRBD1 (5 bases). This CDR3 has 14 amino acids. V lost 5 bases, J lost 2 bases, and 10 bases lay in between. Germline assignment: CDR1 MGHRA and CDR2 YSYEKL. Written as DNA, the CDR3 is TGCGCCAGCAGCTCCTTACAGGGCAATCAGCCCCAGCATTTT. Amino acids: CASSSLQGNQPQHF.

V gene TRBV20-1 combines with J gene TRBJ2-3; D is unresolved. The germline gives CDR1 DFQATT, CDR2 SNEGSKA (reference sequence). There are 11 residues in the CDR3. The V and J ends lost 3 bases and 3 bases respectively, with 4 bases between them. CDR3 DNA: TGCAGTGCTAGTAAGACAGATACGCAGTATTTT. Protein: CSASKTDTQYF.

The rearrangement uses TRBV12-3 or TRBV12-4 and TRBJ2-5, with TRBD1 matching 9 bases. After removal of 2 bases from V and 1 base from J, the junction contained 5 bases not matched to a gene. The CDR3 length is 16 residues. The CDR3 loop reads CASSLLPGQGQETQYF. CDR3 in DNA: TGTGCCAGCAGTTTACTTCCGGGACAGGGCCAAGAGACCCAGTACTTC.

The rearrangement uses TRBV5-5 and TRBJ1-4, with 7 bases identical to TRBD1. The germline V gene has CDR1 SGHKS and CDR2 YYEKEE (reference sequence). V lost 4 bases and J lost 0; bases outside the gene matches: 12. The CDR3 sequence is 18 residues long. CDR3 region: CASSLVKGTAATNEKLFF. The CDR3 region has the DNA TGTGCCAGCAGCCTGGTTAAAGGGACAGCGGCAACTAATGAAAAACTGTTTTTT.

The V call is TRBV20-1, the J call TRBJ1-1; a possible D gene is TRBD1 (5 bases). V dropped 2 bases and J dropped 4 bases, with 17 bases sitting between them. The CDR3 is 15 residues long. The V gene's germline CDR1 is DFQATT and CDR2 SNEGSKA (reference sequence). This chain's CDR3 is CSARSSLGVGTEAFF. The DNA of the CDR3 is TGCAGTGCTAGATCATCACTGGGGGTGGGCACTGAAGCTTTCTTT.

V gene TRBV7-8 combines with J gene TRBJ2-3; D remains unclear. V lost 0 bases to trimming and J lost 2 bases, with 6 bases between them. The CDR3 covers 14 residues. Germline lookup yields CDR1 SGHVS and CDR2 FQNEAQ. The CDR3 loop reads CASSLADYTDTQYF. In DNA, the CDR3 is TGTGCCAGCAGCTTAGCTGATTACACAGATACGCAGTATTTT.

This clonotype has just a few counts. The rearrangement uses TRBV7-2 and TRBJ1-4; D not certain. CDR1 and CDR2 from the germline V gene are SGHTA and FQGNSA. The CDR3 runs to 15 residues. Deletions cut 1 base from V and 5 bases from J, with 11 bases between. Here the CDR3 DNA reads TGTGCCAGCAGCTTAGTTTTTGGCCGGAATGAAAAACTGTTTTTT. It encodes CASSLVFGRNEKLFF.

V usage is TRBV3-1 and J usage is TRBJ2-5; 10 positions match TRBD1. This CDR3 spans 18 amino acids. After removal of 1 base from V and 5 bases from J, the junction contained 13 bases not matched to a gene. CDR1 is LGHDT, CDR2 YNNKEL, per germline (reference sequence). The CDR3 sequence is CASSQGTKTGGAVETQYF. In nucleotides, the CDR3 is TGTGCCAGCAGCCAAGGGACTAAGACAGGGGGCGCTGTGGAGACCCAGTACTTC.

The chain carries TRBV5-6 and TRBJ1-1; D is perhaps TRBD1 (5 bases). This CDR3 spans 14 amino acids. The germline V and J ends were trimmed by 3 bases and 4 bases, with 13 bases remaining between them. Per the germline V gene, CDR1 is SGHDT and CDR2 is YYEEEE. The CDR3 sequence: CASSSSGWGTEAFF. As DNA, the CDR3 is TGTGCCAGCAGCTCCTCAGGGTGGGGCACTGAAGCTTTCTTT.

There are a few counts of this clonotype. The rearrangement links TRBV6-5 to TRBJ2-1; D could derive from TRBD1 or TRBD2 (6 bases each). The V gene's germline CDR1 is MNHEY and CDR2 SVGAGI. Trimming took off 2 bases at V and 7 bases at J, with 15 bases between the two ends. This CDR3 is 15 amino acids long. CDR3 bases: TGTGCCAGCAGTTACGGGGGGCGACCGTTGAATGAGCAGTTCTTC. This encodes CASSYGGRPLNEQFF.

The V gene is TRBV7-3, the J gene TRBJ2-5; D may match TRBD1 or TRBD2 (5 bases each). In germline, CDR1 is SGHTA, CDR2 FQGTGA. This CDR3 spans 15 amino acids. Trimming stripped 4 bases from V and 4 bases from J, with 16 bases between. Written as DNA, the CDR3 is TGTGCCAGCAGCTCGGGGCCGCAACCCGGAGAGACCCAGTACTTC. Encoded protein: CASSSGPQPGETQYF.

This chain uses TRBV12-3 or TRBV12-4 with TRBJ2-7, with 7 bases fitting TRBD1. The CDR3 spans 13 residues. Trimming cost V 3 bases and J 1 base; bases outside gene matches: 0. The CDR3 DNA reads as TGTGCCAGCAGTTTGACAGGGTCCTACGAGCAGTACTTC. It yields the protein CASSLTGSYEQYF.

This clonotype was seen repeatedly, ten times or more. The CDR3 DNA sequence: TGTGCCAGCCGGGGGTTTGCCGATACGCAGTATTTT. Residues: CASRGFADTQYF. The chain joins TRBV7-2 to TRBJ2-3; maybe TRBD2 (6 bases). From germline, CDR1 is SGHTA and CDR2 FQGNSA. With 8 bases removed from V and 6 bases from J, the gap between germline ends came to 12 bases. This CDR3 is built from 12 residues.

This clonotype was seen at least ten times. J is TRBJ1-4 and V is TRBV5-1; 7 bases line up with TRBD1. The CDR3 consists of 15 residues. Germline CDR1 is SGHRS and CDR2 is YFSETQ. V was clipped by 4 bases and J by 5 bases; unmatched bases: 8. The CDR3 loop reads CASSAALDRNEKLFF. In nucleotides, the CDR3 is TGCGCCAGCAGCGCGGCTCTGGACAGGAATGAAAAACTGTTTTTT. The full variable domain, with the rest looked up from reference TRBV5-1 and TRBJ1-4, is KAGVTQTPRYLIKTRGQQVTLSCSPISGHRSVSWYQQTPGQGLQFLFEYFSETQRNKGNFPGRFSGRQFSNSRSEMNVSTLELGDSALYLCASSAALDRNEKLFFGSGTQLSVL.

V and J are TRBV7-2 and TRBJ2-1; D unclear. Trimming left V 2 bases short and J 3 bases short, with 5 bases between. CDR1 and CDR2 (germline): SGHTA, FQGNSA. The length of the CDR3 is 13 residues. DNA of the CDR3: TGTGCCAGCAGCTTAACAAGCTACAATGAGCAGTTCTTC. Protein sequence: CASSLTSYNEQFF.

The table lists this clonotype with a few counts. The rearrangement uses TRBV6-5 and TRBJ1-2, with unresolved D. The CDR3 sequence is 11 residues long. V was trimmed by 2 bases and J by 8 bases, leaving 6 bases between them. Per the germline V gene, CDR1 is MNHEY and CDR2 is SVGAGI. The CDR3 is CASSYAGGYTF. The CDR3 bases are TGTGCCAGCAGTTACGCGGGAGGCTACACCTTC.

This clonotype was seen more than once but under ten times. This chain uses TRBV7-2 with TRBJ1-2; tentative D call: TRBD1 (5 bases). Trimming took off 6 bases at V and 8 bases at J, with 16 bases between the two ends. The CDR3 length is 13 residues. Per germline, CDR1 SGHTA and CDR2 FQGNSA. CDR3 DNA sequence: TGTGCCAGCAGGCGGGATGGGGGAGGCGGCTACACCTTC. Encoded protein: CASRRDGGGGYTF.

The chain combines TRBV28 with TRBJ2-4; 7 nucleotides agree with TRBD1. The CDR3 spans 14 residues. Looked up from germline, CDR1 is MDHEN and CDR2 is SYDVKM. With 6 bases clipped from V and 1 base from J, the junction kept 3 bases outside the gene matches. CDR3: CASRQGMAKNIQYF. CDR3 bases: TGTGCCAGCAGACAGGGGATGGCCAAAAACATTCAGTACTTC.

The sample holds a few counts of this clonotype. This chain joins TRBV2 and TRBJ2-6; possible D gene TRBD1, 6 bases. Germline V CDR1 and CDR2: SNHLY, FYNNEI. Trimming shortened V by 5 bases and J by 4 bases, and 12 bases separated the two germline ends. The CDR3 spans 15 residues. CDR3 residues: CASSSTGSGANVLTF. The CDR3 coding sequence is TGTGCCAGCAGTTCCACAGGGAGCGGGGCCAACGTCCTGACTTTC.

This clonotype was observed many times. V usage is TRBV20-1 and J usage is TRBJ1-2, with D maybe TRBD1 (6 bases). CDR3 length equals 13 residues. Germline V CDR1 and CDR2: DFQATT, SNEGSKA (reference sequence). V was trimmed by 1 base and J by 7 bases, leaving 13 bases between them. CDR3 amino acids: CSARAGERPGYTF. The CDR3 DNA is TGCAGTGCTAGAGCAGGGGAGCGTCCTGGCTACACCTTC.

In regard to this clonotype: This may arise from a read error, as a much more abundant clone is one base away. The chain uses TRBV20-1 and TRBJ2-7; 8 nucleotides align to TRBD2. CDR1 is DFQATT and CDR2 is SNEGSKA in the germline V gene (reference sequence). This CDR3 region has 12 residues. CDR3 nucleotides: TGCAGTGATAGAGTCGGGGGGGACGAGCAGTACTTC. Protein sequence: CSDRVGGDEQYF.

This clonotype was picked up many times. The gene calls are TRBV10-3 and TRBJ2-3; 8 bases fit TRBD1. V dropped 4 bases and J dropped 2; count of bases not matched to a gene: 8. The CDR3 runs to 16 residues. Germline-derived CDR1 and CDR2 are ENHRY and SYGVKD. The CDR3 loop is CAISGQGPSNTDTQYF. The CDR3 DNA sequence: TGTGCCATCAGTGGACAGGGGCCATCTAACACAGATACGCAGTATTTT.

This clonotype showed up just a few times. The gene calls are TRBV24-1 and TRBJ2-5, with 10 nucleotides matching TRBD1. V lost 7 bases, J lost 5 bases, and 9 bases stayed unmatched. Germline V gene lookup returns CDR1 KGHDR and CDR2 SFDVKD. This CDR3 has 15 amino acids. CDR3 residues: CATSPDRGHGETQYF. Here the CDR3 DNA reads TGTGCCACCAGCCCAGACAGGGGGCATGGGGAGACCCAGTACTTC.

This clonotype was picked up many times. The chain couples TRBV6-2 or TRBV6-3 to TRBJ2-7, with D perhaps matching TRBD1 (6 bases). Between the trimmed V and J ends, which lost 6 bases and 4 bases, there was a span of 25 bases. The CDR3 loop spans 17 amino acids. CDR1 MNHEY and CDR2 SVGEGT come from the germline V gene. The CDR3 loop is CASSPTGTSLFLYEQYV. The DNA of the CDR3 is TGTGCCAGCAGCCCTACAGGGACCTCTCTTTTCCTATACGAGCAGTACGTC.

The chain is built from TRBV15 and TRBJ2-5; possibly TRBD2 for D (5 bases). Germline values: CDR1 LNHNV, CDR2 YYDKDF (reference sequence). V was cut by 0 bases and J by 4 bases, with 12 bases left in between. CDR3 size: 15 residues. The CDR3 sequence: CATSRDRGWGETQYF. CDR3 coding DNA: TGTGCCACCAGCAGAGACCGGGGTTGGGGAGAGACCCAGTACTTC. Drawing the rest from reference TRBV15 and TRBJ2-5, the complete variable domain is DAMVIQNPRYQVTQFGKPVTLSCSQTLNHNVMYWYQQKSSQAPKLLFHYYDKDFNNEADTPDNFQSRRPNTSFCFLDIRSPGLGDTAMYLCATSRDRGWGETQYFGPGTRLLVL.

This clonotype occurred a few times. This chain joins TRBV7-2 and TRBJ2-3, with 9 bases fitting TRBD2. The CDR3 consists of 18 residues. Germline V gene lookup returns CDR1 SGHTA and CDR2 FQGNSA. J was trimmed by 3 bases and V by 4 bases; bases with no gene match: 14. CDR3 DNA sequence: TGTGCCAGCAGCTACCCCTCTAGCGGGGTTCTGGGGACAGATACGCAGTATTTT. It codes for CASSYPSSGVLGTDTQYF. Full variable domain (missing parts from reference TRBV7-2 and TRBJ2-3): GAGVSQSPSNKVTEKGKDVELRCDPISGHTALYWYRQSLGQGLEFLIYFQGNSAPDKSGLPSDRFSAERTGGSVSTLTIQRTQQEDSAVYLCASSYPSSGVLGTDTQYFGPGTRLTVL.

Within the sample, this clonotype is medium-sized (0.01 to 0.1%). This rearrangement joins TRBV7-2 to TRBJ2-2; D unresolved. CDR1 and CDR2 (germline): SGHTA, FQGNSA. Trimming pared 2 bases from V and 0 bases from J, leaving 10 bases between. The CDR3 is made up of 16 amino acids. The CDR3 spells CASSLLGLTNTGELFF. CDR3 in DNA: TGTGCCAGCAGCTTACTGGGTCTTACGAACACCGGGGAGCTGTTTTTT.

This clonotype was observed a handful of times. The genes are TRBV27 and TRBJ2-3; 11 bases agree with TRBD2. The ends lost 2 bases at V and 7 bases at J; junction bases unmatched: 11. CDR1 is MNHEY and CDR2 is SMNVEV in the germline V gene (reference sequence). This CDR3 contains 17 residues. The CDR3 reads CASSLEGTSGGWHTQYF. Here the CDR3 DNA reads TGTGCCAGCAGTTTAGAAGGAACTAGCGGGGGTTGGCATACGCAGTATTTT.